This passage covers 32 T cell receptor beta chains from one sample sequenced in a study of early T cells in non-severe SARS-CoV-2 infection. TCRdb called the 5' RACE reads again in MiXCR, with one record for every CDR3 protein. The sample records tens of thousands of distinct CDR3 sequences, around 17% being singletons. This material consisted of whole blood, taken at baseline. The origin of the receptors is an adult who was a healthcare worker with PCR-confirmed SARS-CoV-2 infection or an uninfected control (not recorded which).

This clonotype was detected only a few times. The CDR3 loop reads CASSIDWLAGLTDTQYF. CDR3 nucleotides: TGTGCCAGCTCAATTGACTGGCTAGCGGGCCTCACAGATACGCAGTATTTT. The chain combines TRBV12-3 or TRBV12-4 with TRBJ2-3; TRBD2 matches at 8 bases. V lost 8 bases, J lost 2 bases, and 15 bases stayed unmatched. The CDR3 contains 17 residues.

This clonotype was seen repeatedly, ten times or more. DNA of the CDR3: TGTGCCACCGGGGGGAGTTCGTACGAGCAGTACTTC. As protein: CATGGSSYEQYF. The V gene is TRBV6-1, the J gene TRBJ2-7; 7 nucleotides align to TRBD2. The trim removed 10 bases at V and 4 bases at J, leaving 7 bases unmatched. Germline V gives CDR1 MNHNS, CDR2 SASEGT. The CDR3 spans 12 residues.

V gene TRBV12-3 or TRBV12-4 combines with J gene TRBJ1-3; D ambiguous. V was clipped by 6 bases and J by 0 bases, with 9 bases between them. This CDR3 has 14 residues. This CDR3 is CASSPEGSGNTIYF. CDR3 nucleotide sequence: TGTGCCAGCAGCCCGGAGGGCTCTGGAAACACCATATATTTT.

This clonotype was counted a few times. V is TRBV12-3 or TRBV12-4 and J is TRBJ2-7, with D unclear. This CDR3 contains 11 residues. V dropped 5 bases and J dropped 6 bases, with 8 bases sitting between them. The CDR3 region has the DNA TGTGCCAGCAGTGCTAGGGCCGAGCAGTACTTC. Protein product: CASSARAEQYF.

The gene calls are TRBV10-2 and TRBJ2-2; TRBD1 matches at 9 bases. This CDR3 has 16 residues. The germline CDR1 and CDR2 sequences are WSHSY and SAAADI. V dropped 3 bases and J dropped 5; count of bases not matched to a gene: 7. In nucleotides, the CDR3 is TGCGCCAGCAGTGATTCCGGGACAGGGATTACCGGGGAGCTGTTTTTT. Its protein is CASSDSGTGITGELFF.

The chain employs TRBV4-3 and TRBJ2-3; maybe TRBD2 (6 bases). The CDR3 loop spans 16 amino acids. Trimming left V 0 bases short and J 1 base short, with 11 bases between. Germline-derived CDR1 and CDR2 are LGHNA and YSLEER. The CDR3 coding sequence is TGCGCCAGCAGCCAAGATCCGGCGGGACGCACAGATACGCAGTATTTT. It translates to CASSQDPAGRTDTQYF.

In its sample, this clonotype was seen a few times. The chain carries TRBV3-1 and TRBJ2-1, with 8 bases lining up with TRBD1. J gave up 12 bases and V 2 bases, and 3 bases lay outside the gene matches. The CDR3 contains 12 residues. Germline-derived CDR1 and CDR2 are LGHDT and YNNKEL (reference sequence). This CDR3 reads CASSQTTGVQFF. The CDR3 DNA reads as TGTGCCAGCAGCCAAACGACAGGGGTGCAGTTCTTC.

The chain is built from TRBV7-2 and TRBJ2-7; TRBD2 matches at 9 bases. From germline, CDR1 is SGHTA and CDR2 FQGNSA. This CDR3 is built from 15 residues. The V gene end was trimmed by 0 bases and the J gene end by 2 bases; junction bases not matched to a gene: 2. Here the CDR3 reads CASSLAGTSPYEQYF. The CDR3 nucleotides read TGTGCCAGCAGCTTAGCCGGGACTAGCCCCTACGAGCAGTACTTC.

This clonotype was counted a few times. The chain joins TRBV2 to TRBJ2-7, with 9 bases lining up with TRBD1. This CDR3 comprises 15 residues. Trimming cost V 6 bases and J 4 bases; bases outside gene matches: 10. Germline CDR1 is SNHLY and CDR2 is FYNNEI. CDR3 protein: CASSEDRGMPYEQYF. Written as DNA, the CDR3 is TGTGCCAGCAGCGAGGACAGGGGAATGCCTTACGAGCAGTACTTC.

This chain connects TRBV27 to TRBJ2-3, with 8 bases aligning to TRBD1. The V gene's germline CDR1 is MNHEY and CDR2 SMNVEV (reference sequence). CDR3 length equals 15 residues. V lost 6 bases to trimming and J lost 3 bases; unmatched junction nucleotides: 8. CDR3: CASRLKGQGTDTQYF. The CDR3 DNA is TGTGCCAGCAGGTTAAAAGGACAGGGAACAGATACGCAGTATTTT.

This clonotype was recorded a few times. V and J are TRBV28 and TRBJ2-1; D gene uncertain. CDR1 is MDHEN, CDR2 SYDVKM, per germline. Trimming shortened V by 11 bases and J by 2 bases, and 19 bases separated the two germline ends. This CDR3 has 15 amino acids. The CDR3 DNA sequence: TGTGCCGCCAGTAGAAGGTTGCGCGCCTACAATGAGCAGTTCTTC. Residues: CAASRRLRAYNEQFF.

J is TRBJ1-5 and V is TRBV28; D is unclear. Trimming pared 2 bases from V and 0 bases from J, leaving 2 bases between. The V gene's germline CDR1 is MDHEN and CDR2 SYDVKM. The CDR3 consists of 13 residues. This CDR3 is CASSLGSNQPQHF. The CDR3 region has the DNA TGTGCCAGCAGTTTAGGTAGCAATCAGCCCCAGCATTTT.

The gene calls are TRBV4-3 and TRBJ2-3, with D perhaps matching TRBD2 (5 bases). The CDR3 has 14 residues. V lost 4 bases to trimming and J lost 9 bases, with 17 bases between them. In germline, CDR1 is LGHNA, CDR2 YSLEER. In nucleotides, the CDR3 is TGCGCCAGCAGCCGCAATATCAAGGGAGAAACGCAGTATTTT. It specifies CASSRNIKGETQYF.

The chain carries TRBV28 and TRBJ1-1, with D unclear. Germline V lookup: CDR1 MDHEN, CDR2 SYDVKM. V lost 2 bases to trimming and J lost 6 bases, with 7 bases between them. The CDR3 extends over 12 amino acids. The CDR3 protein is CASSLTGAEAFF. The CDR3 DNA sequence: TGTGCCAGCAGTTTAACCGGGGCTGAAGCTTTCTTT.

The rearrangement uses TRBV6-5 and TRBJ2-5; D is possibly TRBD1 (5 bases). The V gene's germline CDR1 is MNHEY and CDR2 SVGAGI. Trimming left V 0 bases short and J 5 bases short, with 16 bases between. This CDR3 has 16 residues. The CDR3 loop reads CASSYSPSGLSETQYF. The CDR3 nucleotides read TGTGCCAGCAGTTACTCGCCATCAGGGCTTTCGGAGACCCAGTACTTC.

This rearrangement joins TRBV27 to TRBJ2-5; TRBD1 aligns across 7 bases. V lost 5 bases to trimming and J lost 5 bases; unmatched junction nucleotides: 8. CDR3 length: 14 residues. Germline V gives CDR1 MNHEY, CDR2 SMNVEV (reference sequence). Here the CDR3 reads CASSPRQGGETQYF. DNA of the CDR3: TGTGCCAGCAGTCCGAGACAGGGTGGGGAGACCCAGTACTTC.

This chain connects TRBV3-1 to TRBJ2-1; TRBD2 matches at 7 bases. CDR3 length equals 15 residues. The junction had 3 bases not matched to a gene; V was cut back by 1 base and J by 3 bases. Germline CDR1 reads LGHDT; CDR2 reads YNNKEL (reference sequence). The CDR3 reads CASSQAGGSYNEQFF. CDR3 coding DNA: TGTGCCAGCAGCCAAGCGGGAGGTAGCTACAATGAGCAGTTCTTC.

This clonotype was seen only a few times. The chain links TRBV20-1 to TRBJ2-7, with 10 nucleotides matching TRBD2. Germline CDR1 reads DFQATT; CDR2 reads SNEGSKA (reference sequence). This CDR3 region has 17 residues. V gave up 1 base and J gave up 2 bases; unmatched junction bases: 11. The CDR3 DNA reads as TGCAGTGCTAGAGGGTACGGGCTAGCGGGAGTAGCCTACGAGCAGTACTTC. Its protein is CSARGYGLAGVAYEQYF.

This clonotype occurred many times. The rearrangement links TRBV7-2 to TRBJ2-3; a possible D gene is TRBD1 (5 bases). Germline values: CDR1 SGHTA, CDR2 FQGNSA. Trimming removed 8 bases from V and 2 bases from J, with 14 bases in between. CDR3 length equals 14 residues. The CDR3 protein is CASAQGGVTDTQYF. The CDR3 DNA sequence: TGTGCCAGCGCCCAGGGTGGAGTCACAGATACGCAGTATTTT.

This clonotype appeared many times. V gene TRBV5-1 combines with J gene TRBJ2-7; 8 bases align to TRBD2. The germline V gene has CDR1 SGHRS and CDR2 YFSETQ. V was clipped by 4 bases and J by 6 bases; unmatched bases: 15. The CDR3 extends over 16 amino acids. The CDR3 DNA follows: TGCGCCAGCAGCGCCCGGAGCGGGAGCTGGGAACGCGAGCAGTACTTC. Its protein product is CASSARSGSWEREQYF.

Many counts were recorded for this clonotype. The chain links TRBV6-5 to TRBJ2-7; 10 nucleotides agree with TRBD1. Germline lookup yields CDR1 MNHEY and CDR2 SVGAGI. Losses at the gene ends were 4 bases for V and 4 bases for J; bases not matched to a gene: 7. This CDR3 comprises 15 residues. CDR3 nucleotide sequence: TGTGCCAGCAGTTCCGGACAGGGGGTTTCGTACGAGCAGTACTTC. This sequence encodes CASSSGQGVSYEQYF.

This clonotype was seen more than once but under ten times. The chain carries TRBV2 and TRBJ2-3; D not resolved. The CDR3 contains 12 residues. The V end was cut by 6 bases, the J end by 6 bases, with 10 bases between. Germline V lookup: CDR1 SNHLY, CDR2 FYNNEI. CDR3 sequence: CASSARADTQYF. The CDR3 nucleotides read TGTGCCAGCAGCGCAAGGGCTGATACGCAGTATTTT.

The chain combines TRBV28 with TRBJ2-2; TRBD1 aligns across 7 bases. CDR3 length equals 15 residues. Looked up from germline, CDR1 is MDHEN and CDR2 is SYDVKM. The J segment lost 7 bases and the V segment lost 4 bases, leaving 9 bases of the junction unmatched. CDR3 loop: CASSSGQVLFGELFF. The CDR3 DNA reads TGTGCCAGCAGTTCCGGACAGGTTTTGTTCGGGGAGCTGTTTTTT.

The table lists this clonotype with a few counts. The gene calls are TRBV20-1 and TRBJ1-2; 7 positions agree with TRBD1. This CDR3 spans 14 amino acids. Germline CDR1 and CDR2: DFQATT and SNEGSKA (reference sequence). With V trimmed by 2 bases and J by 7 bases, 10 bases remained unmatched. The CDR3 DNA sequence: TGCAGTGCTAGAATTCGAGACAGGGACCTTGGCTACACCTTC. The encoded protein is CSARIRDRDLGYTF.

The chain links TRBV7-2 to TRBJ2-1; perhaps TRBD2 as D (5 bases). The CDR3 loop spans 13 amino acids. CDR1 and CDR2 from the germline V gene are SGHTA and FQGNSA. The V end lost 5 bases, the J end lost 9 bases, and 14 bases lay between the germline ends. The CDR3 DNA reads TGTGCCAGCAGCACCTCTTCTAGCCGTGAGCAGTTCTTC. Translation gives CASSTSSSREQFF. The full variable domain, with the rest looked up from reference TRBV7-2 and TRBJ2-1, is GAGVSQSPSNKVTEKGKDVELRCDPISGHTALYWYRQSLGQGLEFLIYFQGNSAPDKSGLPSDRFSAERTGGSVSTLTIQRTQQEDSAVYLCASSTSSSREQFFGPGTRLTVL.

This rearrangement joins TRBV20-1 to TRBJ2-3; D possibly corresponds to TRBD2 (6 bases). From germline, CDR1 is DFQATT and CDR2 SNEGSKA (reference sequence). The V end lost 6 bases, the J end lost 6 bases, and 13 bases lay between the germline ends. The CDR3 spans 12 residues. DNA of the CDR3: TGCAGTGCAATCGGTCTAGCGGATACGCAGTATTTT. As protein: CSAIGLADTQYF.

Many counts were recorded for this clonotype. The gene calls are TRBV7-9 and TRBJ1-1; 8 bases fit TRBD1. Germline CDR1 is SEHNR and CDR2 is FQNEAQ (reference sequence). This CDR3 spans 16 amino acids. V was clipped by 5 bases and J by 3 bases; unmatched bases: 11. The CDR3 is CASSLDRGRTYTEAFF. The DNA of the CDR3 is TGTGCCAGCAGCCTAGACAGGGGACGAACCTACACTGAAGCTTTCTTT. Combining the CDR3 with reference TRBV7-9 and TRBJ1-1 gives the whole variable domain DTGVSQNPRHKITKRGQNVTFRCDPISEHNRLYWYRQTLGQGPEFLTYFQNEAQLEKSRLLSDRFSAERPKGSFSTLEIQRTEQGDSAMYLCASSLDRGRTYTEAFFGQGTRLTVV.

This clonotype turned up a few times. V is TRBV5-1 and J is TRBJ1-5; TRBD1 matches 7 bases. The V gene end was trimmed by 4 bases and the J gene end by 7 bases; junction bases not matched to a gene: 2. This CDR3 has 12 residues. Germline loops: CDR1 SGHRS, CDR2 YFSETQ. This chain's CDR3 is CASSPTGQPQHF. The DNA of the CDR3 is TGCGCCAGCAGCCCGACAGGGCAGCCCCAGCATTTT.

As for this clonotype: This may come from a read error, since a much larger clone is one base off. In this CDR3 the conserved last residue, phenylalanine or tryptophan, is missing, so a read error is likely. The chain employs TRBV7-8 and TRBJ2-2; D gene unclear. Trimming pared 1 base from V and 6 bases from J, leaving 6 bases between. CDR1 and CDR2 (germline): SGHVS, FQNEAQ. This CDR3 has 13 amino acids. CDR3: CASSLGQSGELFS. The CDR3 DNA sequence: TGTGCCAGCAGCTTAGGGCAATCCGGGGAGCTGTTTTCT.

This clonotype was seen a handful of times. The chain uses TRBV4-2 and TRBJ2-7, with 9 bases lining up with TRBD2. Germline values: CDR1 LGHNA, CDR2 YNFKEQ. This CDR3 contains 16 residues. V dropped 3 bases and J dropped 7; count of bases not matched to a gene: 13. This CDR3 is CASSQMTSGPIGEQYF. DNA for the CDR3: TGTGCCAGCAGCCAGATGACTAGCGGTCCTATCGGGGAGCAGTACTTC.

This clonotype has a handful of counts. The chain couples TRBV27 to TRBJ2-3; 11 bases line up with TRBD2. The CDR3 has 18 amino acids. Trimming took 5 bases from V and 0 from J; bases not matched to a gene: 10. Germline V gene lookup returns CDR1 MNHEY and CDR2 SMNVEV (reference sequence). The CDR3 DNA follows: TGTGCCAGCAGTCCTGGGACTAGCGGTCCTCCTAGCACAGATACGCAGTATTTT. Amino acids: CASSPGTSGPPSTDTQYF.

V gene TRBV20-1 combines with J gene TRBJ2-1; 8 bases match TRBD2. The ends lost 3 bases at V and 6 bases at J; junction bases unmatched: 10. The CDR3 extends over 15 amino acids. CDR1 is DFQATT, CDR2 SNEGSKA, per germline (reference sequence). DNA of the CDR3: TGCAGTGCTAGGTCGTCGGGACTAGTACCCAATGAGCAGTTCTTC. Amino acid sequence: CSARSSGLVPNEQFF.